This TCR beta chain was sequenced for a study of blood T cell repertoires in COVID-19. Background on the study: Nucleic acid was either cDNA or gDNA, and it came from T cells, B-cell-depleted T cells, or PBMCs.

The study recruited people aged about 18 to 89 years across 24 US areas. Cohort allocation depended upon clinical history that participants reported. Methods used by the authors: Estimated nucleated cell counts came from reference gene primer amplification. TCRdb's copy holds only in-frame clones and misses some; the assay was immunoSEQ multiplex PCR. The V and J calls and clone size come from that table; D and trimming were worked out from the DNA. The sample lists 350,000 to 400,000 clones, 80% to 95% occurring once. The source of this sequence is a woman in her thirties or forties who had been exposed to COVID-19. Sequencing was done on a sample of PBMCs or T cells enriched from blood (not recorded which).

The CDR3: CASSPLKPGQGGNEQFF. CDR3 in DNA: TGTGCCAGCAGCCCCTTAAAGCCGGGACAGGGAGGAAATGAGCAGTTCTTC. The genes are TRBV7-6 and TRBJ2-1; 9 bases map to TRBD1. This CDR3 is 17 amino acids long. Germline-derived CDR1 and CDR2 are SGHVS and FNYEAQ. V shed 5 bases, J shed 7 bases, and the junction held 15 bases outside the gene matches.